This T cell receptor (beta chain) was retrieved from a study of multiple sclerosis patients with progressive multifocal leukoencephalopathy. Study outcomes and limitations: Expanded clones at PML onset predated and persisted through natalizumab therapy.

V was cut by 4 bases and J by 7 bases, with 11 bases left in between. The germline V gene encodes CDR1 SGHKS and CDR2 YYEKEE (reference sequence). The CDR3 covers 13 residues. Time point of the sample: before natalizumab initiation. This was a survey-level run. Synthetic inline TR CDR3 controls covering all V-J pairings were spiked into each PCR. The data were produced by immunoSEQ multiplex PCR, yet TCRdb's version contains in-frame clones alone and is incomplete. The sample lists tens of thousands of clones; about 91% were seen once. With regard to this clone: No antigen is known for it.

Sequenced material: PBMCs. The V call is TRBV5-5, the J call TRBJ1-4; D gene unclear. The TCR sequence derives from a man aged 30 to 45 with multiple sclerosis. The CDR3 spells CASSRAVGEKLFF. CDR3 DNA: TGTGCCAGCAGCCGGGCGGTGGGTGAAAAACTGTTTTTT.